What follows describes a single TCR beta chain. The data stem from a study of blood T cell repertoires in COVID-19. Turning to the study itself: Acute-phase and convalescent COVID-19 samples originated in the United States, Italy and Spain. PBMCs, B-cell-depleted T cells, or T cells provided the cDNA or gDNA that made up the material.

Sequencing used immunoSEQ multiplex PCR; TCRdb keeps in-frame clones, though not all of them. The sample has tens of thousands of clones, about 73% seen once. This CDR3 spans 15 amino acids. Germline loops: CDR1 SGHDT, CDR2 YYEEEE. V shed 0 bases and J shed 0 bases, with 9 bases lying between them. Specimen: peripheral blood. The TCR comes from a woman of 80 years or more with acute or convalescent COVID-19. This chain links TRBV5-6 with TRBJ2-5; perhaps TRBD2 as D (6 bases). CDR3: CASSLDRGNQETQYF. CDR3 nucleotide sequence: TGTGCCAGCAGCTTGGATCGGGGGAACCAAGAGACCCAGTACTTC.